This paragraph covers one T cell receptor (beta chain) sequence. The antigen is undetermined. This record comes from a study of cytomegalovirus exposure and HLA in healthy donors. Germline V gives CDR1 LGHNA, CDR2 YNFKEQ. CDR3 size: 15 residues. Trimming removed 0 bases from V and 0 bases from J, with 5 bases in between. Primers: 60 Vbeta forward and 13 Jbeta reverse. Sequenced by immunoSEQ multiplex PCR; TCRdb stores in-frame clones only, minus some. The table records about 85,000 clones, roughly 80% of them present only once. The study, taken as a whole, reports: TCR beta V segments were, for the most part, productive about 87% or about 30% of the time in an earlier analysis.

This TCR came from a man in his fifties or sixties in good health and CMV-seropositive. The chain is built from TRBV4-2 and TRBJ1-4; no definite D call. The sample consisted of PBMCs. In nucleotides, the CDR3 is TGTGCCAGCAGCCAAGATCGCGCAACTAATGAAAAACTGTTTTTT. Translating gives CASSQDRATNEKLFF.